A selection of T cell receptor beta chains follows, all from one sample in a study of T-cell reconstitution after alpha-beta-depleted transplantation in children. Each CDR3 protein gets one entry after TCRdb re-called the PCR reads with MiXCR. Of under 750,000 distinct CDR3 sequences listed, roughly 24% were seen once; the top ten hold about 14%. The starting material was PBMCs, mostly from graft donor cells, obtained 360 days after TCRalphabeta/CD19-depleted stem cell transplant. Receptor source: a boy younger than two who had a stem cell transplant for acute myeloid leukemia, so the T cells may come from the graft donor. Both conserved end residues are part of each CDR3. D genes are given only for firm matches. Size is omitted from some rows. Given values are once, few, many or a class for expanded clones.

j_gene	abundance	d_gene	v_gene	CDR3nt	CDR3aa
TRBJ2-3	few	TRBD1	TRBV18	TGTGCCAGCTCACCACGACGCACAGGGGGCAATGGCACAGATACGCAGTATTTT	CASSPRRTGGNGTDTQYF
TRBJ1-2	many	NA	TRBV5-6	TGTGCCAGCAGCTTCCGGACACTCTATGGCTACACCTTC	CASSFRTLYGYTF
TRBJ2-1	NA	NA	TRBV4-3	TGCGCCAGCAGCCAAGACAGGGGAGTGAGCAATGAGCAGTTCTTC	CASSQDRGVSNEQFF
TRBJ2-3	NA	NA	TRBV28	TGTGCCAGCAGCCCCCTTCACACAGATACGCAGTATTTT	CASSPLHTDTQYF
TRBJ1-3	many	NA	TRBV12-3/TRBV12-4	TGTGCCAGCAGTTCCGGGATCTCCGGAAACACCATATATTTT	CASSSGISGNTIYF
TRBJ1-4	NA	NA	TRBV20-1	TGCAGTGTCCGACAGGCTGCCAATGAAAAACTGTTTTTT	CSVRQAANEKLFF
TRBJ2-1	few	TRBD1	TRBV20-1	TGCAGTGCTAATCAGGACAGGGGGCTTACCTACAATGAGCAGTTCTTC	CSANQDRGLTYNEQFF
TRBJ2-2	NA	TRBD1	TRBV12-3/TRBV12-4	TGTGCCAGCAGCAGGACAGGGGTTACCGGGGAGCTGTTTTTT	CASSRTGVTGELFF
TRBJ2-2	NA	TRBD1	TRBV7-9	TGTGCCAGCACCCCGGGGACAGGGGCTGGGGAGCTGTTTTTT	CASTPGTGAGELFF
TRBJ2-3	many	TRBD2	TRBV28	TGTGCCAGCAGTTCGGTTAGCGGGGGGCGATATACGCAGTATTTT	CASSSVSGGRYTQYF
TRBJ2-6	NA	TRBD1	TRBV12-3/TRBV12-4	TGTGCCAGCACCTACCAGGTCGGACAGGGCCTCTCTGGGGCCAACGTCCTGACTTTC	CASTYQVGQGLSGANVLTF
TRBJ1-6	few	TRBD1	TRBV12-3/TRBV12-4	TGTGCCAGCAGTGCAGACAGGGGAGGGTCACCCCTCCACTTT	CASSADRGGSPLHF